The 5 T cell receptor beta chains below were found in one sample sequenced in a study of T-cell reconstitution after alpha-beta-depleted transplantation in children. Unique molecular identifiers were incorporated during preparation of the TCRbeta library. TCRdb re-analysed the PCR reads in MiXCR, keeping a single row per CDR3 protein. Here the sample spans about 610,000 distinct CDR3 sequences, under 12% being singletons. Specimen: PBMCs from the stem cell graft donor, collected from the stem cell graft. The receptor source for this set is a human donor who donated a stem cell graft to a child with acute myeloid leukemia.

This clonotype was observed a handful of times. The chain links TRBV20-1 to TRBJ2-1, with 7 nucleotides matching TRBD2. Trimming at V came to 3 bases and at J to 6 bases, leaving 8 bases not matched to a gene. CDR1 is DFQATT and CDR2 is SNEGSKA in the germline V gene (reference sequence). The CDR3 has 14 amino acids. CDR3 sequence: CSASGGNEINEQFF. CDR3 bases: TGCAGTGCTAGCGGGGGGAACGAGATCAATGAGCAGTTCTTC.

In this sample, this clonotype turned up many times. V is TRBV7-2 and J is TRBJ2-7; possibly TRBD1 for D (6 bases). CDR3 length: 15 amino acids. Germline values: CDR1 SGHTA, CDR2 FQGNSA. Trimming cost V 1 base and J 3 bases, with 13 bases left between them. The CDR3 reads CASSLEPGVFYEQYF. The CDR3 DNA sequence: TGTGCCAGCAGCTTAGAACCAGGGGTATTCTACGAGCAGTACTTC.

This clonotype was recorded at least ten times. CDR3 amino acids: CSVSQGANEQYF. The CDR3 DNA reads TGCAGTGTATCCCAGGGAGCGAACGAGCAGTACTTC. V gene TRBV20-1 combines with J gene TRBJ2-7; D could derive from TRBD1 or TRBD2 (5 bases each). The CDR3 runs to 12 residues. V was clipped by 7 bases and J by 5 bases, with 15 bases between them. Germline lookup yields CDR1 DFQATT and CDR2 SNEGSKA (reference sequence).

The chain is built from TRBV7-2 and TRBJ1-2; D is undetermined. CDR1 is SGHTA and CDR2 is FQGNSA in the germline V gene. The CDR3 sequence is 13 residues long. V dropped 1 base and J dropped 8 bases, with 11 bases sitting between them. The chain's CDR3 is CASSLVGQLGYTF. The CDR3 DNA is TGTGCCAGCAGCTTAGTCGGGCAATTGGGCTACACCTTC. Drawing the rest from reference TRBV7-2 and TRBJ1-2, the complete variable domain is GAGVSQSPSNKVTEKGKDVELRCDPISGHTALYWYRQSLGQGLEFLIYFQGNSAPDKSGLPSDRFSAERTGGSVSTLTIQRTQQEDSAVYLCASSLVGQLGYTFGSGTRLTVV.

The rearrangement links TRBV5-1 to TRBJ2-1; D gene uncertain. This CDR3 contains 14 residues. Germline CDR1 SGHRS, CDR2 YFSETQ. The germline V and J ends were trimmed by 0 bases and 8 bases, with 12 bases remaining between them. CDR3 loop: CASSLGFQSDEQFF. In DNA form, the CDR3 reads TGCGCCAGCAGCTTGGGGTTTCAGTCTGATGAGCAGTTCTTC.